Described below is a single TCR beta chain sequence and its context. What it recognizes is unknown. The authors reverse transcribed roughly 0.5 to 1 ug RNA with random hexamers. Multiplex immunoSEQ PCR targeted 54 Vbeta and 13 Jbeta TCR beta segments. TCRdb reanalysed the immunoSEQ multiplex PCR reads using MiXCR and keeps one entry per CDR3 protein. Among approximately 140,000 distinct CDR3 sequences listed, 80% to 85% were seen once. Sequencing of TCR beta was performed on blood CD8+ T cells and on blood CD4+ T cells. Purification of the CD8+ and CD4+ T cells relied on negative isolation, and TEMRA cells underwent FACS enrichment. The V and J ends lost 0 bases and 3 bases respectively, with 15 bases between them. The CDR3 runs to 15 residues. The germline V gene has CDR1 DFQATT and CDR2 SNEGSKA (reference sequence). This record comes from a study of CD8 T cells in Susac syndrome. The study, taken as a whole, reports: The study recognized that its TCR sequencing and HLA analysis covered a relatively small number of individuals.

What was sequenced was CD8+ T cells from PBMCs. This chain joins TRBV20-1 and TRBJ2-7, with a possible D match to TRBD2 (5 bases). This TCR came from a human donor with multiple sclerosis. DNA for the CDR3: TGCAGTGCTAGAGACCCCTGGGAGACTAACTACGAGCAGTACTTC. Protein: CSARDPWETNYEQYF.